This TCR beta chain is drawn from a study of T cell repertoires in cytomegalovirus infection. Overall study: Indications came from public TCR beta signatures; they pointed to CMV infection and to a matching HLA type.

Germline V CDR1 and CDR2: SEHNR, FQNEAQ (reference sequence). The V gene end was trimmed by 5 bases and the J gene end by 4 bases; junction bases not matched to a gene: 8. This CDR3 comprises 14 residues. TCRdb redid the calling of the reads with MiXCR, one entry per CDR3 protein. In the table there are about 270,000 distinct CDR3 sequences, under 25% of which are singletons. Of note for this clonotype: Its target is not known.

The sample here was cultured PBMCs, taken from culture after CMV antigen stimulation. This receptor was identified in a human donor in good health (CMV status not recorded). Some clones in this sample may be carry-over from other donors' samples. This rearrangement joins TRBV7-9 to TRBJ2-7, with TRBD1 matching 7 bases. The CDR3 sequence: CASSPGTAMYEQYV. DNA of the CDR3: TGTGCCAGCAGCCCCGGGACAGCCATGTACGAGCAGTACGTC.